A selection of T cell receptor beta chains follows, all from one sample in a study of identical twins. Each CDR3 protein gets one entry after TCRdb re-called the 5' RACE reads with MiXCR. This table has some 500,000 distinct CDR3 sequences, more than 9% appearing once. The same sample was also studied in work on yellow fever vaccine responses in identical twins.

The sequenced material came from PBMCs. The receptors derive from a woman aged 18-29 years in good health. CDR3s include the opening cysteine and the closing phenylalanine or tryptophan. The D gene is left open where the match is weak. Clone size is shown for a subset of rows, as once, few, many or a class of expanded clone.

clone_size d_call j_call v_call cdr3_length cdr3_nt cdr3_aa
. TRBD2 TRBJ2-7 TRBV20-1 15 TGCAGTGCTAGACCCCCACTAAGCGGGGTAGGCGAGCAGTACTTC CSARPPLSGVGEQYF
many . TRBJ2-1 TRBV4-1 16 TGCGCCAGCAGCCAAGATCTCAGTCGCCGCGGCGATGAGCAGTTCTTC CASSQDLSRRGDEQFF
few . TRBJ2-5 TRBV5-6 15 TGTGCCAGCAGCTTGGCCGGATCGGACCAAGAGACCCAGTACTTC CASSLAGSDQETQYF
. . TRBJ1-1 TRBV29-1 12 TGCAGCGTTGACGGTGGACATTTCGAAGCTTTCTTT CSVDGGHFEAFF
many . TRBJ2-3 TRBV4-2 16 TGTGCCAGCAGCCAAGATAAGGACATTTCCACAGATACGCAGTATTTT CASSQDKDISTDTQYF
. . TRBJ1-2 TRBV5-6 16 TGTGCCAGCAGCTTGATCCAGGCACCAGAAAGCTATGGCTACACCTTC CASSLIQAPESYGYTF
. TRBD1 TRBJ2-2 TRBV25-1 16 TGTGCCAGCAGTAATCCGGGACAGGGGGACACCGGGGAGCTGTTTTTT CASSNPGQGDTGELFF
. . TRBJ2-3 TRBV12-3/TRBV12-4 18 TGTGCCAGCAGTTCCAGGGCCACTACTAGTGGGGCGGGAGATACGCAGTATTTT CASSSRATTSGAGDTQYF
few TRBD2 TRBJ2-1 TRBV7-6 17 TGTGCCAGCAGCTTAGGCAGGCGGGAGGGATCGGCGAATGAGCAGTTCTTC CASSLGRREGSANEQFF
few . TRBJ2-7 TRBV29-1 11 TGCAGCGTTGATCCGGGACGCGAGCAGTACTTC CSVDPGREQYF
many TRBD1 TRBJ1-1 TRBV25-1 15 TGTGCCAGCAGGCCCTCCGGACAGGCGAACACTGAAGCTTTCTTT CASRPSGQANTEAFF
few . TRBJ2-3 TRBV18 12 TGTGCCAGCTCACCGATCGCAGATACGCAGTATTTT CASSPIADTQYF
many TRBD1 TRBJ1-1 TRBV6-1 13 TGTGCCAGCAGAGGGGACAGGGGCACTGAAGCTTTCTTT CASRGDRGTEAFF
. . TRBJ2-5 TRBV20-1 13 TGCAGTGCTACCAAAGACTTGTTGGAGACCCAGTACTTC CSATKDLLETQYF
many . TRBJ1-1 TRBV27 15 TGTGCCAGGCCGGACAGCCTTTATCTGAACACTGAAGCTTTCTTT CARPDSLYLNTEAFF
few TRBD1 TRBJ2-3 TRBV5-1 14 TGCGCCAGCAGTTCCGGGACAGGGGAGGATACGCAGTATTTT CASSSGTGEDTQYF
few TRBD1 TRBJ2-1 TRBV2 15 TGTGCCAGCAGGGATCTGACAGGGGGTCGATATGAGCAGTTCTTC CASRDLTGGRYEQFF
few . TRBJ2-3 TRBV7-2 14 TGTGCCAGCAACATTGACAGTAGCACAGATACGCAGTATTTT CASNIDSSTDTQYF
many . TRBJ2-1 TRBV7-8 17 TGTGCCAGCAGCTTAGCCCCCCTAAGGGAGGCTTACAATGAGCAGTTCTTC CASSLAPLREAYNEQFF
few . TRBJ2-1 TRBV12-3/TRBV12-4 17 TGTGCCAGCAGCACCTTATACGAGGGGCAGCGGGACAATGAGCAGTTCTTC CASSTLYEGQRDNEQFF
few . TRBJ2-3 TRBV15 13 TGTGCCACCAGCAGAGACAGTTCAGATACGCAGTATTTT CATSRDSSDTQYF
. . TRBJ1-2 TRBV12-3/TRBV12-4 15 . CASRASGRGGYGYTF
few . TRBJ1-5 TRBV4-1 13 TGCGCCAGCAGCCCGGCAGAGTTACAGCCCCAGCATTTT CASSPAELQPQHF
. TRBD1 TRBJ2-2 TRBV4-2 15 TGTGCCAGCAGCCAAGGGGACAGGAGTAATGAGGAGCTGTTTTTT CASSQGDRSNEELFF